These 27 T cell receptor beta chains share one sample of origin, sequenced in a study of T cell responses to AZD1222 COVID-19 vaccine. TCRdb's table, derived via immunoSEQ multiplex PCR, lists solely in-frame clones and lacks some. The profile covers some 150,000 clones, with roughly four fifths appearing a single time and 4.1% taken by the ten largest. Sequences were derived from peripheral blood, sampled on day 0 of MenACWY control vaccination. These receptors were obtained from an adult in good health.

CDR3 in amino acids: CASREWMSSYNEQFF. In nucleotides, the CDR3 is TGCGCCAGCCGAGAGTGGATGAGCTCCTACAATGAGCAGTTCTTC. The rearrangement uses TRBV5-1 and TRBJ2-1, with D unclear. This CDR3 contains 15 residues. Germline assignment: CDR1 SGHRS and CDR2 YFSETQ. Trimming took 7 bases from V and 0 from J, leaving 14 bases between them.

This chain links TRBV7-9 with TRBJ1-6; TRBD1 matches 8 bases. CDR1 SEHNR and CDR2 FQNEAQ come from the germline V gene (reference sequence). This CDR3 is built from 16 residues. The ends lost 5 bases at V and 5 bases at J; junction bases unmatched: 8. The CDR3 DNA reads TGTGCCAGCAGCCCCGGACAGGGCCCCGATAATTCACCCCTCCACTTT. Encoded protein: CASSPGQGPDNSPLHF.

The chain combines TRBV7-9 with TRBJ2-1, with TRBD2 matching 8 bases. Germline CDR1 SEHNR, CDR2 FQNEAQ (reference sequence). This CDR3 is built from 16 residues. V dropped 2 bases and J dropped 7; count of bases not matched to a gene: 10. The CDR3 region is CASSLIGLAQGNEQFF. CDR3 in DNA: TGTGCCAGCAGCTTAATAGGACTAGCTCAGGGGAATGAGCAGTTCTTC. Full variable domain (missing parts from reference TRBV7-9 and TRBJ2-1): DTGVSQNPRHKITKRGQNVTFRCDPISEHNRLYWYRQTLGQGPEFLTYFQNEAQLEKSRLLSDRFSAERPKGSFSTLEIQRTEQGDSAMYLCASSLIGLAQGNEQFFGPGTRLTVL.

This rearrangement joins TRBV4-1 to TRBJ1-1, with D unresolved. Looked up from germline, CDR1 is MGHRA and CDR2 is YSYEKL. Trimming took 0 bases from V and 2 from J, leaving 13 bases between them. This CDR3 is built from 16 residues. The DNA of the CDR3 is TGCGCCAGCAGCCAAGATGGCCGTGACGGCAACACTGAAGCTTTCTTT. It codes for CASSQDGRDGNTEAFF.

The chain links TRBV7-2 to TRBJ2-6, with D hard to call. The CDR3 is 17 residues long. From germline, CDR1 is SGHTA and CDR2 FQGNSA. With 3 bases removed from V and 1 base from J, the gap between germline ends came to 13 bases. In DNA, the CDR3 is TGTGCCAGCAGCTTGGGGTCAGTGGTGTCTGGGGCCAACGTCCTGACTTTC. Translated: CASSLGSVVSGANVLTF.

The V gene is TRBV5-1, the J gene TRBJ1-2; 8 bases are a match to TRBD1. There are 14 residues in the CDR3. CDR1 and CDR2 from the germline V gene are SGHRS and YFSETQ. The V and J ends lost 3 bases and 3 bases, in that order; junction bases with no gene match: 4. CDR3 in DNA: TGCGCCAGCAGCTCGGACAGGGCGGACTATGGCTACACCTTC. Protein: CASSSDRADYGYTF.

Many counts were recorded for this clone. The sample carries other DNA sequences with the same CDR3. The CDR3 loop reads CASSLDRGVTDTQYF. In nucleotides, the CDR3 is TGTGCCAGCAGCTTGGACCGCGGGGTCACAGATACGCAGTATTTT. The rearrangement uses TRBV5-4 and TRBJ2-3; D may be TRBD2 (6 bases). The V and J ends lost 0 bases and 2 bases respectively, with 10 bases between them. CDR3 length equals 15 residues. Looked up from germline, CDR1 is SGHNT and CDR2 is YYREEE (reference sequence).

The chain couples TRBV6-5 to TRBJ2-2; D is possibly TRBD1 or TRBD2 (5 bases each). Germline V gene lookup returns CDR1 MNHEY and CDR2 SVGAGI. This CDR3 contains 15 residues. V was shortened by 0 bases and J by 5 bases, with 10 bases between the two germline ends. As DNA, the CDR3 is TGTGCCAGCAGTTACTCGACCAGGGAGACCGGGGAGCTGTTTTTT. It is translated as CASSYSTRETGELFF.

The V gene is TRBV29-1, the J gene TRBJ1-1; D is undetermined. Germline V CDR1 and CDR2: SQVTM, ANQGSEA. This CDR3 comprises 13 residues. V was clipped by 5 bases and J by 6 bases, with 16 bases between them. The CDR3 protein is CSVSRSNPSEAFF. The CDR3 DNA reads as TGCAGCGTTAGCCGCTCGAATCCATCTGAAGCTTTCTTT.

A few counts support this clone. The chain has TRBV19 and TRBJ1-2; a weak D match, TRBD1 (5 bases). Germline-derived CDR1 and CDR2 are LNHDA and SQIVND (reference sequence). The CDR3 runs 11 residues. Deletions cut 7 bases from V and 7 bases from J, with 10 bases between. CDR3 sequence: CASNAGVGYTF. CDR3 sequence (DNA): TGTGCCAGTAACGCGGGGGTTGGCTACACCTTC.

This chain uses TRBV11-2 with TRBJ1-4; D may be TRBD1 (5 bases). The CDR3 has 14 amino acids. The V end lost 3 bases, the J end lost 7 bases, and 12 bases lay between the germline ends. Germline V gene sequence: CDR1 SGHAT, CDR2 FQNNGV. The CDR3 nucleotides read TGTGCCAGCAGCTTTGGGGGGAAAGGTGAAAAACTGTTTTTT. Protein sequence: CASSFGGKGEKLFF.

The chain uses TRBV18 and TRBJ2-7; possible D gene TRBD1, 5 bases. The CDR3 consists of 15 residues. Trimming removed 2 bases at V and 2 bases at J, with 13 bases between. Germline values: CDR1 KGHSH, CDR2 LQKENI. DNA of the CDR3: TGTGCCAGCTCACCAAGCCCAGGGCCTACCTACGAGCAGTACTTC. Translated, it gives CASSPSPGPTYEQYF.

CDR3 residues: CASRTTGRPNEKLFF. CDR3 nucleotide sequence: TGTGCCAGTAGAACCACGGGACGTCCTAATGAAAAACTGTTTTTT. The V call is TRBV19, the J call TRBJ1-4; D perhaps matches TRBD1 (5 bases). CDR1 LNHDA and CDR2 SQIVND come from the germline V gene (reference sequence). V dropped 6 bases and J dropped 3 bases, with 14 bases sitting between them. CDR3 length: 15 residues.

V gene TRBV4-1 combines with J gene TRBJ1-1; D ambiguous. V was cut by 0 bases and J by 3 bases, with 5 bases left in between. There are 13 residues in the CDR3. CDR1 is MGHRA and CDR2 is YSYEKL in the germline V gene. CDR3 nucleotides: TGCGCCAGCAGCCAAGACCCCTACACTGAAGCTTTCTTT. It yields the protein CASSQDPYTEAFF.

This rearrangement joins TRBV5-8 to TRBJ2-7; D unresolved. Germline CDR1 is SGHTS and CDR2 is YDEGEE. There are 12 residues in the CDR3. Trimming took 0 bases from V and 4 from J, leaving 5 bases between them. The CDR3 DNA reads TGTGCCAGCAGCTTGGCACAGTACGAGCAGTACTTC. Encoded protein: CASSLAQYEQYF.

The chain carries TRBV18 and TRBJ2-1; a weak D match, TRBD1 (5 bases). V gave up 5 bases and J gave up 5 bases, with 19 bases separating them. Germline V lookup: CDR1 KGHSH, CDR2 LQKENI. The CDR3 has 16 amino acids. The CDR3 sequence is CASSNNRPPANNEQFF. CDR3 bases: TGTGCCAGCTCAAACAACAGGCCTCCAGCGAACAATGAGCAGTTCTTC.

CDR3 protein: CASSRTVAGGPSSYNEQFF. As DNA, the CDR3 is TGCGCCAGCAGCCGAACCGTAGCGGGGGGGCCGAGCTCCTACAATGAGCAGTTCTTC. The V call is TRBV5-1, the J call TRBJ2-1; 11 nucleotides agree with TRBD2. The CDR3 spans 19 residues. After removal of 4 bases from V and 0 bases from J, the junction contained 12 bases not matched to a gene. CDR1 SGHRS and CDR2 YFSETQ come from the germline V gene.

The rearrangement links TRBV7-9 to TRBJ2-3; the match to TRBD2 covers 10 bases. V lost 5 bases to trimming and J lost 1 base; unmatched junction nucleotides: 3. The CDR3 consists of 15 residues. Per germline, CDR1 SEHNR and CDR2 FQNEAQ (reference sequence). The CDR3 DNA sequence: TGTGCCAGCAGCCGAGGGACTAGCGGCACAGATACGCAGTATTTT. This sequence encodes CASSRGTSGTDTQYF.

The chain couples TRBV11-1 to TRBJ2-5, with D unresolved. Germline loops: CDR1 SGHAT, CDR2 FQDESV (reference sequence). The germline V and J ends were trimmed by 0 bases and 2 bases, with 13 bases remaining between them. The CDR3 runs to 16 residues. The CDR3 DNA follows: TGTGCCAGCAGCTTAGCGTCAGGTAGAGGACAAGAGACCCAGTACTTC. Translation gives CASSLASGRGQETQYF.

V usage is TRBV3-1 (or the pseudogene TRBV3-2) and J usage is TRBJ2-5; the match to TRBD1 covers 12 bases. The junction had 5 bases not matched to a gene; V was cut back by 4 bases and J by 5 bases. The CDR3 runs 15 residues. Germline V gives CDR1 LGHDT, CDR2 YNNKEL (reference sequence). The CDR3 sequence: CASSRRGTGGETQYF. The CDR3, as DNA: TGTGCCAGCAGCCGTCGAGGGACAGGGGGCGAGACCCAGTACTTC.

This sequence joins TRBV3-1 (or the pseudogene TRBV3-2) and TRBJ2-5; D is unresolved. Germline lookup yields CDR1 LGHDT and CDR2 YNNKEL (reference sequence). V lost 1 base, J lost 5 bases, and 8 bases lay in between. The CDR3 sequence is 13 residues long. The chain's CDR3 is CASSQGFRETQYF. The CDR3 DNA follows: TGTGCCAGCAGCCAAGGGTTTAGGGAGACCCAGTACTTC.

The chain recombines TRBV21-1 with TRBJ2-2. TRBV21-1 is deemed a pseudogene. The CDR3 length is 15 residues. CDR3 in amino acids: CASRETGRTGGELFF. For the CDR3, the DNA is TGTGCCAGCAGAGAAACAGGGAGGACCGGCGGGGAGCTGTTTTTT.

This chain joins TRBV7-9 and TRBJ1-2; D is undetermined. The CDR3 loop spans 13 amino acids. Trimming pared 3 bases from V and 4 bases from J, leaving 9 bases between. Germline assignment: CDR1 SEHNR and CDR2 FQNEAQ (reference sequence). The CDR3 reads CASSFSDSYGYTF. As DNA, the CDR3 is TGTGCCAGCAGCTTTTCGGACTCCTATGGCTACACCTTC.

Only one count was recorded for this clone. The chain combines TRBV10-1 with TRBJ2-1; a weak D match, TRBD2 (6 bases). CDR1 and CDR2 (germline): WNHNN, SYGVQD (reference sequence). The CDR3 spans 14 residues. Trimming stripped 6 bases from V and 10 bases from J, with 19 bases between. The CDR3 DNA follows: TGCGCCAGCAGCCGTGACGGGGGATACCCGGAGCAGTTCTTC. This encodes CASSRDGGYPEQFF.

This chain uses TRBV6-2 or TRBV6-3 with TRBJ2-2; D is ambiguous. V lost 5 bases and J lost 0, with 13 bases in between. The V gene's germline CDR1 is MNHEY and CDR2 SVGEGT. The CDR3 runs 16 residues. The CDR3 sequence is CASSPRAGPNTGELFF. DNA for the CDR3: TGTGCCAGCAGTCCCCGGGCAGGACCGAACACCGGGGAGCTGTTTTTT.

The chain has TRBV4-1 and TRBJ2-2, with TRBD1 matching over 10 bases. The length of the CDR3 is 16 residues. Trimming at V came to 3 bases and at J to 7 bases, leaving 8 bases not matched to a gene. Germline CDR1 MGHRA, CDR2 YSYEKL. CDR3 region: CASSQRDRGVIGELFF. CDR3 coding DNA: TGCGCCAGCAGCCAGAGGGACAGGGGAGTCATCGGGGAGCTGTTTTTT.

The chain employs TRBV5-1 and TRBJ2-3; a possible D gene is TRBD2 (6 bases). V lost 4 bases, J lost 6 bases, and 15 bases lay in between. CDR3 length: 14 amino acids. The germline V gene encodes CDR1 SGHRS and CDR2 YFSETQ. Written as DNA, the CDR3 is TGCGCCAGCAGCACGGGGGACTCCCGCGATACGCAGTATTTT. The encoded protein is CASSTGDSRDTQYF. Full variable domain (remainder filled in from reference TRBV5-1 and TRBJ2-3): KAGVTQTPRYLIKTRGQQVTLSCSPISGHRSVSWYQQTPGQGLQFLFEYFSETQRNKGNFPGRFSGRQFSNSRSEMNVSTLELGDSALYLCASSTGDSRDTQYFGPGTRLTVL.